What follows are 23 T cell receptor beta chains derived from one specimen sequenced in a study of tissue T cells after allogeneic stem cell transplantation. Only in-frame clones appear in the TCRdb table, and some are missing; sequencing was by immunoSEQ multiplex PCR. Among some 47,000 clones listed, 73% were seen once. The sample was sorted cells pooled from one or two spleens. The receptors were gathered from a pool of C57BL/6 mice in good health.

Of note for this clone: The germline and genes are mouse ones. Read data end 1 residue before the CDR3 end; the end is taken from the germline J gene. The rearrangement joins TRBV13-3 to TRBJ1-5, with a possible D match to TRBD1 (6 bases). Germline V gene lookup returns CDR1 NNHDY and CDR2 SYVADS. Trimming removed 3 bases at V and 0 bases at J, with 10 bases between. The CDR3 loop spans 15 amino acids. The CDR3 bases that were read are TGTGCCAGCAGTGGGGGGGGCGATAACAACCAGGCTCCGCTT. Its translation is CASSGGGDNNQAPL. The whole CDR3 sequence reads CASSGGGDNNQAPLF.

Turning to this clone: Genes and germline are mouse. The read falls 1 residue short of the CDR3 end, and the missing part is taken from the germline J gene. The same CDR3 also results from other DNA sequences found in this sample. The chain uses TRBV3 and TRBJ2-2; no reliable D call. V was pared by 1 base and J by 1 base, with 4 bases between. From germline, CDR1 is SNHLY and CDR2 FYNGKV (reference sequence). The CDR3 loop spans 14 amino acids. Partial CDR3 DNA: TGTGCCAGCAGCTTAGACAGAAACACCGGGCAGCTCTAC. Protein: CASSLDRNTGQLY. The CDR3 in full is CASSLDRNTGQLYF.

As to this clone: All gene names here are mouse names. The part of the CDR3 DNA that was read is TGTGCAAGCAGCTTAGAAACTGGTCAAGACACCCAGTAC. The encoded protein is CASSLETGQDTQY. The whole CDR3 region reads CASSLETGQDTQYF. J is TRBJ2-5 and V is TRBV16; D may be TRBD2 (5 bases). The read ends 1 residue early relative to the CDR3; the germline J gene fills the gap. Trimming removed 0 bases at V and 3 bases at J, with 7 bases between. This CDR3 comprises 14 residues. Per the germline V gene, CDR1 is SGHSA and CDR2 is FRNQAP.

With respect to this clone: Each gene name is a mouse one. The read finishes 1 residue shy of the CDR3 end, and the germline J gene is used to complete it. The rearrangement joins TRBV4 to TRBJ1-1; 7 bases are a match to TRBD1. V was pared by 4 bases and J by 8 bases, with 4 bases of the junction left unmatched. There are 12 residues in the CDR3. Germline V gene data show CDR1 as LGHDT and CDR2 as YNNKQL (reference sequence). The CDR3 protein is CASSLTGEEVFF. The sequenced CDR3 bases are TGTGCCAGCAGCTTAACAGGGGAGGAAGTCTTC.

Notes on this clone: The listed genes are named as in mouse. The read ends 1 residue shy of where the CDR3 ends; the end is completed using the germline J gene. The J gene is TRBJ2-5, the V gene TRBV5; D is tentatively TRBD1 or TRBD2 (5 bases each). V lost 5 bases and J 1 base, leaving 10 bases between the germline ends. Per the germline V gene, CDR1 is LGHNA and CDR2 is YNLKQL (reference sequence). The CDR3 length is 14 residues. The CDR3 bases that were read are TGTGCCAGCAGCAACGGGGGTTACCAAGACACCCAGTAC. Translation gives CASSNGGYQDTQY. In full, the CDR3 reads CASSNGGYQDTQYF.

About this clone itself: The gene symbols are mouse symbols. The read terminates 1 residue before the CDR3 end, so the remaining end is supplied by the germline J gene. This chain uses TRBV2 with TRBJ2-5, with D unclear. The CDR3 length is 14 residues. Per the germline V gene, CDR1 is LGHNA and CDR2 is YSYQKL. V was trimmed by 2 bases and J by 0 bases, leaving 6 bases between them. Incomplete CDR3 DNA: TGTGCCAGCAGCCAAACAAGTAACCAAGACACCCAGTAC. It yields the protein CASSQTSNQDTQY. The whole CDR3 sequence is CASSQTSNQDTQYF.

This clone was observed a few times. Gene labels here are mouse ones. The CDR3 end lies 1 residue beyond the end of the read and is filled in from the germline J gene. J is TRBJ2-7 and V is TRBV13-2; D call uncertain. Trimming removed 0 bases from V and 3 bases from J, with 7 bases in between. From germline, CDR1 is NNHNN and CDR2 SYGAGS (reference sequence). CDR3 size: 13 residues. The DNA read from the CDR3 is TGTGCCAGCGGTGATGGGTTCCTCTATGAACAGTAC. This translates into CASGDGFLYEQY. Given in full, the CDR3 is CASGDGFLYEQYF.

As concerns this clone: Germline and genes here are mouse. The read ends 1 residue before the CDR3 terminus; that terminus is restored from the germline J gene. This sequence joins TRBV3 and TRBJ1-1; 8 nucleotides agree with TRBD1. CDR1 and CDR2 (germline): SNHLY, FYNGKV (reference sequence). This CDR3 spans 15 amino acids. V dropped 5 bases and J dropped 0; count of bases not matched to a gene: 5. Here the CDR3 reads CASSPGQGSNTEVFF. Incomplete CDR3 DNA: TGTGCCAGCAGCCCCGGACAGGGCTCAAACACAGAAGTCTTC.

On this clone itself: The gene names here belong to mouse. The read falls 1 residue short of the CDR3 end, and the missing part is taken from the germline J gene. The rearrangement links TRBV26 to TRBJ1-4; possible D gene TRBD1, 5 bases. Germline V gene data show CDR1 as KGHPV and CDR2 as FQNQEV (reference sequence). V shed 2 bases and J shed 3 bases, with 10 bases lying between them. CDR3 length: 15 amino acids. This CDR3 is CASSLRGEANERLFF. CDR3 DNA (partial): TGTGCCAGCAGTCTGCGGGGGGAGGCCAACGAAAGATTATTT.

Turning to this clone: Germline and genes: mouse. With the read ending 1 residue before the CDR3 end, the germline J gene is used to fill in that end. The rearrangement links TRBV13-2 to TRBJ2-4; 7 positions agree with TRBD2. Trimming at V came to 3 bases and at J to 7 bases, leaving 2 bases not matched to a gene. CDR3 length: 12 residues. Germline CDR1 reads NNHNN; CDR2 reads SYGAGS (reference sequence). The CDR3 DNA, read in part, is TGTGCCAGCGGTGGACTGGGAGACACCTTGTAC. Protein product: CASGGLGDTLY. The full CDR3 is CASGGLGDTLYF.

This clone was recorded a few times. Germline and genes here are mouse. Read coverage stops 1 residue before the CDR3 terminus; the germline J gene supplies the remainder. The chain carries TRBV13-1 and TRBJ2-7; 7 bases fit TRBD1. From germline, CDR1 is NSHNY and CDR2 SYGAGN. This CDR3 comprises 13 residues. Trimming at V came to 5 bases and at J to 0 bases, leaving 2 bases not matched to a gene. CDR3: CASRGQSSYEQYF. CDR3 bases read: TGTGCCAGCAGGGGACAGAGCTCCTATGAACAGTAC.

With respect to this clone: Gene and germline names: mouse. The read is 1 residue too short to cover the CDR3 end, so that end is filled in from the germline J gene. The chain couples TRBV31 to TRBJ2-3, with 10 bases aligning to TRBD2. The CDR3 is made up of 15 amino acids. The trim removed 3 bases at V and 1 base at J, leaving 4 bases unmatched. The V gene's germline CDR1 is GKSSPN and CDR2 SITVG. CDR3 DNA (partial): TGTGCCTGGAGCCATACTGGGGGGGGTGCAGAAACGCTGTAT. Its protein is CAWSHTGGGAETLY. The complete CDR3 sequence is CAWSHTGGGAETLYF. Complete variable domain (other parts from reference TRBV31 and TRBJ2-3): AQTIHQWPVAEIKAVGSPLSLGCTIKGKSSPNLYWYWQATGGTLQQLFYSITVGQVESVVQLNLSASRPKDDQFILSTEKLLLSHSGFYLCAWSHTGGGAETLYFGSGTRLTVL.

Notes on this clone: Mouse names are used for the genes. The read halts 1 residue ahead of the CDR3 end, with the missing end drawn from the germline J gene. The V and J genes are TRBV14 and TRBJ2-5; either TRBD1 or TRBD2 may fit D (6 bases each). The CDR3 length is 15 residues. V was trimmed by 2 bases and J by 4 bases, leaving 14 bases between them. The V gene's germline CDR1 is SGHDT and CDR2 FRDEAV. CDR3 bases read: TGTGCCAGCAGTTTTTTTTGGGGGCGAAAAGACACCCAGTAC. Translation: CASSFFWGRKDTQY. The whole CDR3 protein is CASSFFWGRKDTQYF.

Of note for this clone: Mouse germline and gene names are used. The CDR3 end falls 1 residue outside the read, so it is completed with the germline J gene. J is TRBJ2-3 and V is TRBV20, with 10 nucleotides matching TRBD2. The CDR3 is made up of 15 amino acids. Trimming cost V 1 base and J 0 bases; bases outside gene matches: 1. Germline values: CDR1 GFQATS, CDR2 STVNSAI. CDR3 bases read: TGTGGTGCTAGGGGGACTGGGGGTAGTGCAGAAACGCTGTAT. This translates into CGARGTGGSAETLY. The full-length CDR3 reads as CGARGTGGSAETLYF.

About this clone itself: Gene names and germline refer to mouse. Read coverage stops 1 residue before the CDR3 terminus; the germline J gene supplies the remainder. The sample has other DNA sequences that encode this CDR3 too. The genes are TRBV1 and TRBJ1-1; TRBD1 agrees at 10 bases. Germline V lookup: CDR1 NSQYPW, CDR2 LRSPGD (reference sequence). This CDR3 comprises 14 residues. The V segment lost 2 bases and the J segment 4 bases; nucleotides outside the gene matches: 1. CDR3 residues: CTCSARTGGTEVFF. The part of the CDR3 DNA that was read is TGCACCTGCAGTGCACGGACAGGGGGCACAGAAGTCTTC.

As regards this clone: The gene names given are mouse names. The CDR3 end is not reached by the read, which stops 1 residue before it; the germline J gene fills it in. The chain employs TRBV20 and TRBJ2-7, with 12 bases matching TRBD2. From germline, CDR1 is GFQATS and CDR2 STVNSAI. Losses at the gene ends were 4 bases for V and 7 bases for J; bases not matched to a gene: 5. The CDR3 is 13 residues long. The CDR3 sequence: CGAIRDWGEEQYF. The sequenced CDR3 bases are TGTGGTGCTATCCGGGACTGGGGGGAGGAACAGTAC.

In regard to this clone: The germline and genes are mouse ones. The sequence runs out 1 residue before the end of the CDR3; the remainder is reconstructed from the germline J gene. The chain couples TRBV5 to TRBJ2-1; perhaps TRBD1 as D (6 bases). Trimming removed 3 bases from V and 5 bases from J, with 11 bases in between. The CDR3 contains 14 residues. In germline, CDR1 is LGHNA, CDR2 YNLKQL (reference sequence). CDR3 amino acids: CASSQSAGDAEQFF. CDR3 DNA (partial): TGTGCCAGCAGCCAGAGCGCAGGGGATGCTGAGCAGTTC.

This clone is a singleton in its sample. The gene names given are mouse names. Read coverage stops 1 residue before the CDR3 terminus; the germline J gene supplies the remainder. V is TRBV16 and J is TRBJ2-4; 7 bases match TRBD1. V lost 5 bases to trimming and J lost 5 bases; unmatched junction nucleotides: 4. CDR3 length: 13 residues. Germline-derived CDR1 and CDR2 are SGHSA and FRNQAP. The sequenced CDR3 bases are TGTGCAAGCAGCCTGGGACAGCTAAACACCTTGTAC. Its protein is CASSLGQLNTLY. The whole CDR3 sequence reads CASSLGQLNTLYF.

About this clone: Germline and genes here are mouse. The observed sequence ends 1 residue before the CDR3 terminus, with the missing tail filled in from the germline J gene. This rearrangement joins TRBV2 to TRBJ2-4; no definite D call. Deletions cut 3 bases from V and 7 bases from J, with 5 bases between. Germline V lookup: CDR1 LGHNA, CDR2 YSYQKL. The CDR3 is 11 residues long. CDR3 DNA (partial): TGTGCCAGCAGCCAGGAAGACACCTTGTAC. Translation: CASSQEDTLY. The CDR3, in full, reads CASSQEDTLYF.

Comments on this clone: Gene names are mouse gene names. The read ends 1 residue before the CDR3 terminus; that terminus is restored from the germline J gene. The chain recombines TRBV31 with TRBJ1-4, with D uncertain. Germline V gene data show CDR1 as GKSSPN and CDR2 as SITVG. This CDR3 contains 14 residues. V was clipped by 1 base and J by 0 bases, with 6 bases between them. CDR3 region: CAWSRQISNERLFF. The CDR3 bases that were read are TGTGCCTGGAGTCGACAAATTTCCAACGAAAGATTATTT.

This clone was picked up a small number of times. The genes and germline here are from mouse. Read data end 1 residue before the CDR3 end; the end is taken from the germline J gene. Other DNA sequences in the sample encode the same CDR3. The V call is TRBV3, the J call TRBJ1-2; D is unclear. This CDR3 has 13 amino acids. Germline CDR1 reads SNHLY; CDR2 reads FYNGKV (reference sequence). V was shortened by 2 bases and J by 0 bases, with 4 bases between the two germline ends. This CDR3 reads CASSLRTNSDYTF. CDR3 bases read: TGTGCCAGCAGCTTAAGGACAAACTCCGACTACACC. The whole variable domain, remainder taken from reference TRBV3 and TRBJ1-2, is GPKVLQIPSHQIIDMGQMVTLNCDPVSNHLYFYWYKQILGQQMEFLVNFYNGKVMEKSKLFKDQFSVERPDGSYFTLKIQPTALEDSAVYFCASSLRTNSDYTFGSGTRLLVI.

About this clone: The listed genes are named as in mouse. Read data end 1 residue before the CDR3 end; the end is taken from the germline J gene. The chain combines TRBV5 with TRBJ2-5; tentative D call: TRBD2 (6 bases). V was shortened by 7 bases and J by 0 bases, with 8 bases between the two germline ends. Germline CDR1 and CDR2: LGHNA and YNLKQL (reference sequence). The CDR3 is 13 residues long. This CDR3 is CASTGGNQDTQYF. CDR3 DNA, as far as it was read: TGTGCCAGCACCGGGGGGAACCAAGACACCCAGTAC.

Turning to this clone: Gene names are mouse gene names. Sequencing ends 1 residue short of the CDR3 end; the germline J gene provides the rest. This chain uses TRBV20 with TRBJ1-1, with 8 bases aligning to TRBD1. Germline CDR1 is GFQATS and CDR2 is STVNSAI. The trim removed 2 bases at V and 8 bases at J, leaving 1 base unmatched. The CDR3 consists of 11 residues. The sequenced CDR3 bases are TGTGGTGCTAGGAGGGACAGGGAAGTCTTC. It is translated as CGARRDREVF. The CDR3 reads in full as CGARRDREVFF.